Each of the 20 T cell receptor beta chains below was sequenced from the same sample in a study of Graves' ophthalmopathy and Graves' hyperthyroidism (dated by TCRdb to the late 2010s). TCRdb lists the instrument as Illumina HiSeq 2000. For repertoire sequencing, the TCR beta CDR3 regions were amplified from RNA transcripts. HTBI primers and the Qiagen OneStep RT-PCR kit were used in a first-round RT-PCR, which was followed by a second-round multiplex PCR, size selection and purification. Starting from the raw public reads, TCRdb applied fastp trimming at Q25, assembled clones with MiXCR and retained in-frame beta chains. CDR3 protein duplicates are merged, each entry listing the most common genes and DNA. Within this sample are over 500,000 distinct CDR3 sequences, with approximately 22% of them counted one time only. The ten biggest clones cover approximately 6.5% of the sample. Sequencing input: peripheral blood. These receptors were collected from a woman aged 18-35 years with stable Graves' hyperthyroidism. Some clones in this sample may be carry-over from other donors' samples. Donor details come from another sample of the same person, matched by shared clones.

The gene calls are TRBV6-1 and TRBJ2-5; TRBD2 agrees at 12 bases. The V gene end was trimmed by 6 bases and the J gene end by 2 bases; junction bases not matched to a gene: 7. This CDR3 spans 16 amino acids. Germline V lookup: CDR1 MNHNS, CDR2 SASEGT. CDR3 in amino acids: CASRLLGTSGQETQYF. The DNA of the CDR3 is TGTGCCAGCAGACTCCTCGGGACTAGCGGGCAAGAGACCCAGTACTTC.

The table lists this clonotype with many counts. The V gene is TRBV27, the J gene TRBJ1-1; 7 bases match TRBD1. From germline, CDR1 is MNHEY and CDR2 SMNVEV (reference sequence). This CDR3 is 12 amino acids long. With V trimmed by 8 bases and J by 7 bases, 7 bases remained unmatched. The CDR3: CASGPSGGEAFF. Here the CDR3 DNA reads TGTGCCAGCGGCCCCTCAGGGGGTGAAGCTTTCTTT.

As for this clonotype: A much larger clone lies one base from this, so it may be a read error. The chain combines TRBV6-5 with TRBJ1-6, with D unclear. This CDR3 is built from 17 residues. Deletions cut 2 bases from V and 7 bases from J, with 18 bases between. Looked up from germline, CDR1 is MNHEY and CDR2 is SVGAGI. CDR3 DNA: TGTGCCAGCAGTTACGATAGGTCATCCTGTACAAATTCACCCCTCCACTTT. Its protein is CASSYDRSSCTNSPLHF.

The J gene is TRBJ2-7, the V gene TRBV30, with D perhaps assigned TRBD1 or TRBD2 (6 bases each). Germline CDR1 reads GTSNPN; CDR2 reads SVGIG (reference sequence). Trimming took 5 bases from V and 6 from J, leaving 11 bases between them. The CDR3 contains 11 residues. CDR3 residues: CAWGRGAEQYF. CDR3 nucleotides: TGTGCCTGGGGTAGGGGGGCCGAGCAGTACTTC.

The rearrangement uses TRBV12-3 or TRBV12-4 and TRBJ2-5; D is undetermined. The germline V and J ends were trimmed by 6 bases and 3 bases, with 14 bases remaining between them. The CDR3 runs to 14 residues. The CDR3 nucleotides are TGTGCCAGCAGCCTACGGCTAGAAGAAGAGACCCAGTACTTC. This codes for CASSLRLEEETQYF.

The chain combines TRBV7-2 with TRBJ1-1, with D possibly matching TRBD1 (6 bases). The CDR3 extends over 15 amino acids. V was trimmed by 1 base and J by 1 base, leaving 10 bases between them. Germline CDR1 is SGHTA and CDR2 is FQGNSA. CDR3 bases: TGTGCCAGCAGCTTAGTAGCCAGGGGGAACACTGAAGCTTTCTTT. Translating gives CASSLVARGNTEAFF.

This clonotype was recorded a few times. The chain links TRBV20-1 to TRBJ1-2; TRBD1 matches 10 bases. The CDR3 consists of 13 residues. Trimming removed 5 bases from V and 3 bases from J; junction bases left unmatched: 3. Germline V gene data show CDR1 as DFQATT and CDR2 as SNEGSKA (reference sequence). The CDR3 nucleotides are TGCAGTGCTGAGGGACAGGGGCACTATGGCTACACCTTC. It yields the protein CSAEGQGHYGYTF.

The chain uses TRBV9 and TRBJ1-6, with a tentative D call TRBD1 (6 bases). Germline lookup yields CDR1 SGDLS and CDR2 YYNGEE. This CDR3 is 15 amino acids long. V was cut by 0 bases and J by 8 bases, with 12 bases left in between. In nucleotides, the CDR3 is TGTGCCAGCAGCGTAGAGGCAGGGGATCATTCACCCCTCCACTTT. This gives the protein CASSVEAGDHSPLHF.

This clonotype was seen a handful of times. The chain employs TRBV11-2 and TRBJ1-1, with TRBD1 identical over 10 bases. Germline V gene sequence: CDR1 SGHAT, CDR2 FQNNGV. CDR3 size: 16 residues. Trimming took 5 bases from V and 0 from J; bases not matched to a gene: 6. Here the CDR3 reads CASSATGGVMNTEAFF. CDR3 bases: TGTGCCAGCAGCGCGACAGGGGGCGTGATGAACACTGAAGCTTTCTTT. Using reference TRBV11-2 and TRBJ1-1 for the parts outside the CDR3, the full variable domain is EAGVAQSPRYKIIEKRQSVAFWCNPISGHATLYWYQQILGQGPKLLIQFQNNGVVDDSQLPKDRFSAERLKGVDSTLKIQPAKLEDSAVYLCASSATGGVMNTEAFFGQGTRLTVV.

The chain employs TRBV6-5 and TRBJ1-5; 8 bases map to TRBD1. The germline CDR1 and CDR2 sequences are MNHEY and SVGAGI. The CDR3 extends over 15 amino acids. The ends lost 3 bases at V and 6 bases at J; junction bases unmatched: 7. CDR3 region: CASSYGQGFRQPQHF. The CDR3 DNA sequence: TGTGCCAGCAGTTATGGACAGGGTTTTCGTCAGCCCCAGCATTTT.

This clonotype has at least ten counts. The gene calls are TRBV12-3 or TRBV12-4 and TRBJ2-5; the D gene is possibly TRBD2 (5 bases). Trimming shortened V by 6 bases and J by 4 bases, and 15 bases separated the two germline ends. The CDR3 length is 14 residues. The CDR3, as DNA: TGTGCCAGCAGCCTAGAGCCTAGCCGAGAGACCCAGTACTTC. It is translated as CASSLEPSRETQYF.

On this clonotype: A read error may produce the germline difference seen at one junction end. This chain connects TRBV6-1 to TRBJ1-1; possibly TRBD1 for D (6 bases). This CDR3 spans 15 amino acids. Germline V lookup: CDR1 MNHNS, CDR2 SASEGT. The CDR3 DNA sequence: TGTGCCAGCAGTCCTACAGGGAGCATGCACACTGATGCTTTCTTT. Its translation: CASSPTGSMHTDAFF.

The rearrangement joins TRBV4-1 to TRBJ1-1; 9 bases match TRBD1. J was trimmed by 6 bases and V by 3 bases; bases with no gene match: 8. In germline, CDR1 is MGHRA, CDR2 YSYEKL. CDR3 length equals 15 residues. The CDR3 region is CASSHPDRGSPEAFF. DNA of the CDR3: TGCGCCAGCAGCCACCCGGACAGGGGTTCCCCTGAAGCTTTCTTT.

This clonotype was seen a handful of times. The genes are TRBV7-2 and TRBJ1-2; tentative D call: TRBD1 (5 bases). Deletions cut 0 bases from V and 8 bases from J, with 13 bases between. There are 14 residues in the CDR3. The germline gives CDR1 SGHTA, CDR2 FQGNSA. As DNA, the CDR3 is TGTGCCAGCAGCTTAGCGACAGTTTCAGGCGGCTACACCTTC. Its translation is CASSLATVSGGYTF.

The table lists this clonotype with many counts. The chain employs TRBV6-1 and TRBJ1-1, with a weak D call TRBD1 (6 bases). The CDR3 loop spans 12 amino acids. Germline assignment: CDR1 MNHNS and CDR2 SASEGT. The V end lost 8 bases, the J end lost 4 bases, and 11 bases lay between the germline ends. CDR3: CASDDRSTEAFF. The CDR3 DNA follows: TGTGCCAGCGATGACAGGTCCACTGAAGCTTTCTTT.

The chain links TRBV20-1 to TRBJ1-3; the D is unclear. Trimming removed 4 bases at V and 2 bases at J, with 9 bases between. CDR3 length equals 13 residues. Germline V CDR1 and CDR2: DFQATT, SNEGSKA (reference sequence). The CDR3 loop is CSATPGTGNTIYF. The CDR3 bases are TGCAGTGCTACCCCGGGTACTGGAAACACCATATATTTT.

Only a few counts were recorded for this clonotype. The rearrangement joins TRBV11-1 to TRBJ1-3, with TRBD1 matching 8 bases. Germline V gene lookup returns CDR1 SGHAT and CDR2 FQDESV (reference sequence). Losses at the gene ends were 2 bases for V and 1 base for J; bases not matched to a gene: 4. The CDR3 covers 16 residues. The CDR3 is CASSLPGGFSGNTIYF. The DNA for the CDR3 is TGTGCCAGCAGCTTACCAGGGGGCTTTTCTGGAAACACCATATATTTT.

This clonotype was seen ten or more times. The CDR3 bases are TGTGCCAGCAGACCTAGGGACAGGGGTAACTATGGCTACACCTTC. The encoded protein is CASRPRDRGNYGYTF. The chain uses TRBV28 and TRBJ1-2; 10 bases fit TRBD1. CDR1 and CDR2 (germline): MDHEN, SYDVKM. The length of the CDR3 is 15 residues. V shed 6 bases and J 1 base; nucleotides not matched to a gene: 5.

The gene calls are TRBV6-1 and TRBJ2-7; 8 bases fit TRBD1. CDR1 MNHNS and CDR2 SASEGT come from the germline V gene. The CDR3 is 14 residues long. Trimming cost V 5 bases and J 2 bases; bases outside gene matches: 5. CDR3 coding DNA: TGTGCCAGCAGTCCACAGGGGGTAACCTACGAGCAGTACTTC. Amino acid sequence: CASSPQGVTYEQYF.

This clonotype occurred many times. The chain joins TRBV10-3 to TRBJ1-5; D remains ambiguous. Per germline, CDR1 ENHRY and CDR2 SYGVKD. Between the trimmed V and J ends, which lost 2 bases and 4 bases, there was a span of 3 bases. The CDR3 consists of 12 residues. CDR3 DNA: TGTGCCATCAGTGAGGGGAATCAGCCCCAGCATTTT. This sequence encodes CAISEGNQPQHF.